These T cell receptor beta chains were read from a single sample in a study of T-cell memory formation after mild COVID-19. TCRdb analysed the 5' RACE reads with MiXCR anew, one entry per CDR3 protein. Here the sample spans a few hundred thousand distinct CDR3 sequences, roughly 17% being singletons. Sample: PBMCs or a T cell subset sorted from them (not recorded which). The receptors stem from a man aged 18-30 years who had mild COVID-19 (a few samples of this study predate the infection). Cell type and time point are not known. The CDR3 runs from the conserved cysteine through the conserved F or W. D genes are given only for firm matches. Some rows have no size entry. The others give once, few or many, or a class for an expanded clone.

few,TRBJ1-5,.,TRBV6-1,CASRPAGFSNQPQHF,TGTGCCAGCAGGCCAGCAGGGTTTAGCAATCAGCCCCAGCATTTT
.,TRBJ1-3,.,TRBV10-3,CAISESGTGNTIYF,TGTGCCATCAGTGAGTCTGGGACTGGAAACACCATATATTTT
.,TRBJ1-5,.,TRBV28,CASSFVYSHQPQHF,TGTGCCAGCAGTTTTGTGTACTCCCATCAGCCCCAGCATTTT
once,TRBJ1-1,.,TRBV6-2/TRBV6-3,CASSGTGRLAFF,TGTGCCAGCAGTGGAACAGGCCGGTTGGCTTTCTTT
.,TRBJ1-2,.,TRBV15,CATSRDITNYGYTF,TGTGCCACCAGCAGAGACATCACTAACTATGGCTACACCTTC
few,TRBJ1-5,.,TRBV4-3,CASSQDFAIQPQHF,TGCGCCAGCAGCCAAGATTTCGCCATCCAGCCCCAGCATTTT
.,TRBJ1-1,.,TRBV9,CASSVDGSLNTEAFF,TGTGCCAGCAGCGTAGATGGGTCCCTGAACACTGAAGCTTTCTTT
few,TRBJ1-1,TRBD1,TRBV7-9,CASSSSDRGNTEAFF,TGTGCCAGCAGCTCCTCCGACAGGGGGAACACTGAAGCTTTCTTT
few,TRBJ1-3,.,TRBV7-7,CASSPLGGQSSGNTIYF,TGTGCTAGCAGTCCCCTCGGGGGTCAGAGCTCTGGAAACACCATATATTTT
few,TRBJ2-3,TRBD2,TRBV7-3,CASSAKTSGADTQYF,TGTGCCAGCAGCGCGAAGACTAGCGGGGCGGATACGCAGTATTTT
.,TRBJ2-3,.,TRBV20-1,CSASGQGSTDTQYF,TGCAGTGCTAGTGGCCAGGGGAGCACAGATACGCAGTATTTT
.,TRBJ2-7,TRBD2,TRBV19,CASRQAGTGGEQYF,TGTGCCAGTCGGCAAGCCGGGACGGGAGGCGAGCAGTACTTC
.,TRBJ1-2,.,TRBV6-5,CASSYSSGGPSNYGYTF,TGTGCCAGCAGTTACTCTTCTGGGGGGCCCTCTAACTATGGCTACACCTTC
few,TRBJ2-3,.,TRBV6-6,CASSPNLGRTDTQYF,TGTGCCAGCAGCCCCAATCTAGGACGGACAGATACGCAGTATTTT
.,TRBJ1-2,TRBD1,TRBV7-2,CASSSIGQGPYGYTF,TGTGCCAGCAGCTCGATAGGACAGGGACCCTATGGCTACACCTTC